The rows below give T cell receptor beta chains drawn from one sample of a study of breast tumors, draining lymph nodes, adjacent tissues. TCRdb re-analysed the multiplex PCR reads in MiXCR, keeping a single row per CDR3 protein. The data contain tens of thousands of distinct CDR3 sequences, more than 25% of them seen just once; the ten biggest clones take up 8.1%. Sequences were obtained from axillary lymph node tissue. Receptors originate from a female donor with breast cancer. Some clones in this sample may be carry-over from other donors' samples. Each CDR3 is given with its conserved first and last residue. The D gene is left open where the match is weak. Some rows mark clone size as missing; the rest say once, few, many or name a class of expanded clone.

J | D | V | size | length | DNA | CDR3
TRBJ2-3 | . | TRBV11-2 | many | 14 | TGTGCCACCAAAGGAGGCGCTAGCACAGATACGCAGTATTTT | CATKGGASTDTQYF
TRBJ1-4 | TRBD1 | TRBV6-1 | many | 15 | TGTGCCAGCAGAGCTAGGACAGGGGAACCGGGAAAACTGTTTTTT | CASRARTGEPGKLFF
TRBJ2-2 | TRBD1 | TRBV7-9 | many | 15 | TGTGCCAGCAGCTTAGGGGACAGGGACCCCGGGGAGCTGTTTTTT | CASSLGDRDPGELFF
TRBJ2-1 | . | TRBV5-8 | . | 19 | TGTGCCAGCAGCTTGGTACGATTGTCGGGGGCGCCGAGTCGGAATGAGCAGTTCTTC | CASSLVRLSGAPSRNEQFF
TRBJ2-2 | . | TRBV7-7 | many | 14 | TGTGCCAGCAGCCCGGGGACATACACCGGGGAGCTGTTTTTT | CASSPGTYTGELFF
TRBJ2-1 | TRBD2 | TRBV6-4 | many | 15 | TGTGCCAGCAGTGTTCTAGCGGGAGCCCGCAATGAGCAGTTCTTC | CASSVLAGARNEQFF
TRBJ1-6 | . | TRBV19 | many | 14 | TGTGCCAGTTCCCCGGGACGGAAGAATTCACCCCTCCACTTT | CASSPGRKNSPLHF
TRBJ2-7 | TRBD2 | TRBV7-9 | once | 17 | TGTGCCAGCAGCTTACCCAGGGGAGCGGGAGGGGGCTACCAGCAGTACTTC | CASSLPRGAGGGYQQYF
TRBJ1-1 | . | TRBV7-3 | few | 15 | TGTGCCAGCAGCTTAACAGGGGGGATGAACACTGAAGCTTTCTTT | CASSLTGGMNTEAFF
TRBJ2-2 | . | TRBV4-2 | many | 12 | TGTGCCAGCAGAGGAAACACCGGGGAGCTGTTTTTT | CASRGNTGELFF
TRBJ2-1 | TRBD2 | TRBV30 | many | 12 | TGTGCCTGGAGCCCATTAGCGGGAGGCCAGTTCTTC | CAWSPLAGGQFF
TRBJ2-3 | TRBD2 | TRBV5-1 | . | 14 | TGCGCCAGCAGCGTAGCGGGAGGGGCAGATACGCAGTATTTT | CASSVAGGADTQYF
TRBJ1-1 | TRBD1 | TRBV13 | many | 13 | TGTGCCAGCAGCCCACGACAGGGGGCTGAAGCTTTCTTT | CASSPRQGAEAFF
TRBJ2-2 | . | TRBV4-1 | . | 15 | TGCGCCAGCAGCCAACCGACAGGAGGGACCGGGGAGCTGTTTTTT | CASSQPTGGTGELFF
TRBJ2-7 | . | TRBV11-1 | many | 13 | TGTGCCAGCAGCCCTCTAGGTTCCTACGAGCAGTACTTC | CASSPLGSYEQYF
TRBJ2-7 | TRBD2 | TRBV15 | many | 15 | TGTGCCACCAGCAGTGGTCTAGCGGGTTCCTACGAGCAGTACTTC | CATSSGLAGSYEQYF
TRBJ2-7 | . | TRBV3-1 | many | 13 | TGTGCCAGCAGCCAAGTACGAGGGTCCGAGCAGTACTTC | CASSQVRGSEQYF
TRBJ1-2 | . | TRBV6-1 | few | 13 | TGTGCCAGCAGTCAGGGAGCTGACTATGGCTACACCTTC | CASSQGADYGYTF
TRBJ1-5 | . | TRBV11-1 | . | 16 | TGTGCCAGCAGCTTCGGGGGAGACCGATCAAATCAGCCCCAGCATTTT | CASSFGGDRSNQPQHF
TRBJ2-3 | TRBD2 | TRBV7-3 | many | 16 | TGTGCCAGCAGCCCCCGACTAGCGGGAGGGCCTGGTACGCAGTATTTT | CASSPRLAGGPGTQYF
TRBJ2-7 | . | TRBV24-1 | many | 13 | TGTGCCACGTCCGCGGGACGAGCCTACGAGCAGTACTTC | CATSAGRAYEQYF
TRBJ2-1 | . | TRBV10-3 | many | 14 | TGTGCCACCGAGGGCTCGGGTGGTTACAATGAGCAGTTCTTC | CATEGSGGYNEQFF